The clone carrying this TCR beta chain was seen ten or more times. Its antigen is as yet unknown. The CDR3 consists of 12 residues. The V and J ends lost 5 bases and 5 bases, in that order; junction bases with no gene match: 2. The germline CDR1 and CDR2 sequences are MNHNY and SVGAGI (reference sequence). Expressed TCRB transcripts were sequenced because the isolated RNA had all been reverse transcribed beforehand. Using immunoSEQ multiplex PCR, the repertoire was profiled, and TCRdb retains in-frame clones only, with some absent. The table records approximately 170,000 clones, approximately 8% of them present only once. The source of the sample is a study of beta chain features in type 1 diabetes. General study points: Shorter TCRB CDR3s, moderately but significantly so, marked every one of the four CD4+ subsets in Type 1 diabetes patients. Fewer junction insertions and more nucleotide deletions appeared in type 1 diabetes patients.

The sequencing sample was made of central memory CD4+ T cells from blood. The sequence was obtained from a woman in her thirties or forties with type 1 diabetes. The chain links TRBV6-6 to TRBJ2-7; 8 bases map to TRBD1. The CDR3 DNA sequence: TGTGCCAGCAGTACACAGGGGGACGAGCAGTACTTC. It yields the protein CASSTQGDEQYF.